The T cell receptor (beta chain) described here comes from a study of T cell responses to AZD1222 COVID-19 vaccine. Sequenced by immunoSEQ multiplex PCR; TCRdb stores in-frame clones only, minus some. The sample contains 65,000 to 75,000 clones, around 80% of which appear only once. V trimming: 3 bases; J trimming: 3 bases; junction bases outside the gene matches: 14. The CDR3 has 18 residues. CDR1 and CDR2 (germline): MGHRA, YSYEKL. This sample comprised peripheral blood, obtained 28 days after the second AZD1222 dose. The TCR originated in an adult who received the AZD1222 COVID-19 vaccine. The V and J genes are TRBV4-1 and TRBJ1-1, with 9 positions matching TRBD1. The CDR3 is CASSQDPGQGGLYTEAFF. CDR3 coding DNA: TGCGCCAGCAGCCAGGATCCGGGACAGGGTGGTTTATACACTGAAGCTTTCTTT.